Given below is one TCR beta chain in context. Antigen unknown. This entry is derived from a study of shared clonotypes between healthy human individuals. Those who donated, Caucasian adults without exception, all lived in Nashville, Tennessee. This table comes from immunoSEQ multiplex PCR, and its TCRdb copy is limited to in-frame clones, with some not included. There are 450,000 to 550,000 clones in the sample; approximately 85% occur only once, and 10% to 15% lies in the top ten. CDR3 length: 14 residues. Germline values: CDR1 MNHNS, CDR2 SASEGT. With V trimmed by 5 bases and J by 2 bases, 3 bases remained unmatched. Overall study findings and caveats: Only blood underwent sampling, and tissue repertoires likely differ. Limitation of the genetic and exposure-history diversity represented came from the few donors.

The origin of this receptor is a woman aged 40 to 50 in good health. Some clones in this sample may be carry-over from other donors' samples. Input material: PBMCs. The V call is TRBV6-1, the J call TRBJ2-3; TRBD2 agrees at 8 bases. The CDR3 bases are TGTGCCAGCAGTCCAGGACTAGCCACAGATACGCAGTATTTT. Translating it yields CASSPGLATDTQYF.